This TCR beta chain emerged from a study of control samples from healthy donors and cancer patients. Clones were sequenced by immunoSEQ multiplex PCR, and TCRdb holds only the in-frame ones, with some missing. Here the sample spans 50,000 to 55,000 clones, roughly 90% being singletons. Trimming cost V 0 bases and J 5 bases; bases outside gene matches: 8. Germline V gene sequence: CDR1 SGDLS, CDR2 YYNGEE. This CDR3 contains 16 residues. The sample holds one count of this clone. The chain has TRBV9 and TRBJ1-2, with 9 positions matching TRBD1. The sequencing sample was made of PBMCs. This sequence was found in a man aged 35-49 years with colorectal cancer. CDR3 DNA: TGTGCCAGCAGCGTAGTCGGGGGACAGGGCTGGTATGGCTACACCTTC. It specifies CASSVVGGQGWYGYTF.